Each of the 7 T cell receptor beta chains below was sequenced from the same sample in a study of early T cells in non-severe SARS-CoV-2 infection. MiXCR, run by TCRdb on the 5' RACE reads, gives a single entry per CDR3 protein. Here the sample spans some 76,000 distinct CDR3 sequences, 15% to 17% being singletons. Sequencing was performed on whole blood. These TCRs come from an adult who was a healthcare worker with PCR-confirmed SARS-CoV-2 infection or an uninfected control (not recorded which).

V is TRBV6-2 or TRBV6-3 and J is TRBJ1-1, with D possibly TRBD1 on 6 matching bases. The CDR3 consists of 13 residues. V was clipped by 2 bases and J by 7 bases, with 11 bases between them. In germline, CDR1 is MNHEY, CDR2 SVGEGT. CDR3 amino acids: CASSYQGLSEAFF. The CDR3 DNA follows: TGTGCCAGCAGTTACCAGGGGTTGAGTGAAGCTTTCTTT.

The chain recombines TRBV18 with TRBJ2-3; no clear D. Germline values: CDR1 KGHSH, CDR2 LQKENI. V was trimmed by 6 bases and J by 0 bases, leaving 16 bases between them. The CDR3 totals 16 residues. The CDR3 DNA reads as TGTGCCAGCTCGAGCCTCTTTGGTGGGAGCACAGATACGCAGTATTTT. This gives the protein CASSSLFGGSTDTQYF.

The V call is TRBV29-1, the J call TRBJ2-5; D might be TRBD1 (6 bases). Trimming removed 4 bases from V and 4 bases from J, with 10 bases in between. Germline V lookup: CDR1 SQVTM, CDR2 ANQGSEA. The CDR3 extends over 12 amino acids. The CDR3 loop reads CSVAVGGETQYF. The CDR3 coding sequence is TGCAGCGTTGCTGTAGGGGGAGAGACCCAGTACTTC.

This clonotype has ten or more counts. This CDR3 reads CASSYSPTSGIYNEQFF. CDR3 bases: TGTGCCAGCAGTTACTCTCCGACTAGCGGGATCTACAATGAGCAGTTCTTC. The V call is TRBV6-2 or TRBV6-3, the J call TRBJ2-1; TRBD2 agrees at 11 bases. The V segment lost 0 bases and the J segment 3 bases; nucleotides outside the gene matches: 4. Germline CDR1 is MNHEY and CDR2 is SVGEGT. The CDR3 extends over 17 amino acids.

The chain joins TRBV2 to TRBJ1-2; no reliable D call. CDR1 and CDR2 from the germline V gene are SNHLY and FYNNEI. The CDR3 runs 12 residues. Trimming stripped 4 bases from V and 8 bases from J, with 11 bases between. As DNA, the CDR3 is TGTGCCAGCAGTGGGGAGGAGAAAGGCTACACCTTC. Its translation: CASSGEEKGYTF.

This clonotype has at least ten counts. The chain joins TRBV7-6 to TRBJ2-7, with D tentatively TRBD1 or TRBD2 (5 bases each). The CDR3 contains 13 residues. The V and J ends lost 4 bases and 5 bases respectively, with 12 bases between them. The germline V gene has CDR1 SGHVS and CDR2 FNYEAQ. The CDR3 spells CASSSGPDDEQYF. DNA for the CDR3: TGTGCCAGCAGCTCGGGGCCTGATGACGAGCAGTACTTC.

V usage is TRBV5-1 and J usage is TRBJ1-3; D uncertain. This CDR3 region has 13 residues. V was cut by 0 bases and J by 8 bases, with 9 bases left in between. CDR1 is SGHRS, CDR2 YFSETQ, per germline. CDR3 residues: CASSLEDGDTIYF. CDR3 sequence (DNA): TGCGCCAGCAGCTTGGAGGACGGAGACACCATATATTTT.